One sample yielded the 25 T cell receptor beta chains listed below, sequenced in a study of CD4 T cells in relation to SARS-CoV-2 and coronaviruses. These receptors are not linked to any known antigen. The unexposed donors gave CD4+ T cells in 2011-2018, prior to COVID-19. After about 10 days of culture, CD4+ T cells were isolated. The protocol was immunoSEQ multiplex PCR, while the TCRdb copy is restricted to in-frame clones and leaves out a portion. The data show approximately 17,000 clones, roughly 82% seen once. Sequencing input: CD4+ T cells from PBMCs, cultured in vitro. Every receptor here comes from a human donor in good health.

The CDR3 coding sequence is TGTGCCAGCAGGCCAGGGATAGGTGGCTACACCTTC. It translates to CASRPGIGGYTF. The V gene is TRBV3-1 (or the pseudogene TRBV3-2), the J gene TRBJ1-2, with D tentatively TRBD1 (5 bases). V was clipped by 6 bases and J by 7 bases, with 12 bases between them. Germline V CDR1 and CDR2: LGHDT, YNNKEL (reference sequence). The CDR3 sequence is 12 residues long.

The CDR3 reads CASSQSQGANVLTF. The DNA of the CDR3 is TGCGCCAGCAGCCAAAGCCAGGGGGCCAACGTCCTGACTTTC. This chain links TRBV4-3 with TRBJ2-6; D unclear. The germline V gene encodes CDR1 LGHNA and CDR2 YSLEER. CDR3 length: 14 amino acids. The V end was cut by 2 bases, the J end by 4 bases, with 6 bases between.

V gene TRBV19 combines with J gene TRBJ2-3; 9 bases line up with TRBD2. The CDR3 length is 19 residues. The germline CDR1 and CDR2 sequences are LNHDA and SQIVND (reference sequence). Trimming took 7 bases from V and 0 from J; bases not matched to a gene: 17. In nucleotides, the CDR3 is TGTGCCAGTACCAGCAACTGGTTGCGGGAGGGCCAAAGCACAGATACGCAGTATTTT. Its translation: CASTSNWLREGQSTDTQYF.

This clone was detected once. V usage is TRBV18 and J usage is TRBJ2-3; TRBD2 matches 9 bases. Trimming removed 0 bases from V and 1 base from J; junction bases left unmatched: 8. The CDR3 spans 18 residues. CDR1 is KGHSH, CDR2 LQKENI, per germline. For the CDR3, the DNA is TGTGCCAGCTCACCACCGGGCGGGGGGGCTTTCGGCACAGATACGCAGTATTTT. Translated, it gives CASSPPGGGAFGTDTQYF.

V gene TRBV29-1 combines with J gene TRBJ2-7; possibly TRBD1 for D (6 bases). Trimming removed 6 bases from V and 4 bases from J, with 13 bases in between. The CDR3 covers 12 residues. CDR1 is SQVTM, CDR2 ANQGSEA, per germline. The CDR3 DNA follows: TGCAGCGTGGGGACAAACCAGTACGAGCAGTACTTC. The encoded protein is CSVGTNQYEQYF.

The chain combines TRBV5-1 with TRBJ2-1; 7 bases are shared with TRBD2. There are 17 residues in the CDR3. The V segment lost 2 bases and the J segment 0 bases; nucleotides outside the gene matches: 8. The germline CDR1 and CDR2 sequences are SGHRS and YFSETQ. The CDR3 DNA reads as TGCGCCAGCAGCTTTTTAACTAGCGCAAGCTCCTACAATGAGCAGTTCTTC. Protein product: CASSFLTSASSYNEQFF.

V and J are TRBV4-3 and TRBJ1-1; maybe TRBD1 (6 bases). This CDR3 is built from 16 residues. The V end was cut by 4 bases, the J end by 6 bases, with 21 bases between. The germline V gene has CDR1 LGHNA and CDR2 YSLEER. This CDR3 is CASSRLTGSLMAEAFF. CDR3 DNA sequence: TGCGCCAGCAGCCGATTAACAGGGTCTTTAATGGCTGAAGCTTTCTTT.

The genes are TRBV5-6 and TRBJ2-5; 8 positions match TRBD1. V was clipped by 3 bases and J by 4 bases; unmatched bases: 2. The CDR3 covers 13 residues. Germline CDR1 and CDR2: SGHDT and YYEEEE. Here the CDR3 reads CASSYDRGETQYF. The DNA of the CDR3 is TGTGCCAGCAGCTATGACAGGGGAGAGACCCAGTACTTC.

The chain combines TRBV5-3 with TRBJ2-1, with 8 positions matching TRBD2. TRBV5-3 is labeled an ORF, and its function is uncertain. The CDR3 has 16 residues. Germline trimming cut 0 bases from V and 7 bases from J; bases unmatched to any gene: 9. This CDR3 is CARSLVVGRARNEQFF. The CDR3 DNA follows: TGTGCCAGAAGCTTGGTGGTCGGGAGGGCCAGAAATGAGCAGTTCTTC.

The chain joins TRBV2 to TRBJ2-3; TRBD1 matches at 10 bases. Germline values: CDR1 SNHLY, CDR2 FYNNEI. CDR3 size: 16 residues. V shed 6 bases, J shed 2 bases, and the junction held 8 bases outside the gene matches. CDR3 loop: CASRRQGATPTDTQYF. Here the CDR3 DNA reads TGTGCCAGCAGGAGACAGGGGGCAACGCCCACAGATACGCAGTATTTT.

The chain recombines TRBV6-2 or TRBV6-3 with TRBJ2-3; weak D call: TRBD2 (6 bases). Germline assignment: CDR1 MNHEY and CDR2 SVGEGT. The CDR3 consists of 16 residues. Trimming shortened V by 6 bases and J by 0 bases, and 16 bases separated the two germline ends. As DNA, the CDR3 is TGTGCCAGCAGCCGTGGAGGGGCCGCGAGCACAGATACGCAGTATTTT. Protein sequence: CASSRGGAASTDTQYF.

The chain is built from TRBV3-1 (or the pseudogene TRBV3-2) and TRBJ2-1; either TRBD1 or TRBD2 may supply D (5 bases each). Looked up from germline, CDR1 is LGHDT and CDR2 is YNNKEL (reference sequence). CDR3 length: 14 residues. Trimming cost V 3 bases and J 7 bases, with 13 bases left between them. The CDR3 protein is CASSQSPEGNEQFF. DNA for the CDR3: TGTGCCAGCAGCCAGTCACCCGAGGGGAATGAGCAGTTCTTC.

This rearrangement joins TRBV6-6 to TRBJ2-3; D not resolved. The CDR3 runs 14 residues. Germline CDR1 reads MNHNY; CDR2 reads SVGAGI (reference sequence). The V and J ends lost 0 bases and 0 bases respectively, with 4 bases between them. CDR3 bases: TGTGCCAGCAGTTACTCCGCTAGCACAGATACGCAGTATTTT. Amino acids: CASSYSASTDTQYF.

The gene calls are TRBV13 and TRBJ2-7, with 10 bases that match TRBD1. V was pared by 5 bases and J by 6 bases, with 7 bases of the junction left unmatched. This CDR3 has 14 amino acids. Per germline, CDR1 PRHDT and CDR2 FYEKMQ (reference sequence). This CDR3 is CASSPRQGATEQYF. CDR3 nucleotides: TGTGCCAGCAGCCCTCGACAGGGGGCGACCGAGCAGTACTTC.

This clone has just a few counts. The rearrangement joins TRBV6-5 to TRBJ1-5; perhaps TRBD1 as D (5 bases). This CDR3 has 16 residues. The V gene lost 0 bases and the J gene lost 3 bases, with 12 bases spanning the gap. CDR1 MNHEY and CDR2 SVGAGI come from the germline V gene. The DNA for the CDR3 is TGTGCCAGCAGTTACTCGGGGCCGCCGATCAATCAGCCCCAGCATTTT. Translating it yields CASSYSGPPINQPQHF.

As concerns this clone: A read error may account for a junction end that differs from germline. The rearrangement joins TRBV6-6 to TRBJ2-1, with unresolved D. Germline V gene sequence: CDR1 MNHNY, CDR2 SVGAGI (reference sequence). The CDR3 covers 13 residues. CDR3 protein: CASIPGSSNEQFF. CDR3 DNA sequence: TGTGCCAGCATTCCCGGGTCCTCCAATGAGCAGTTCTTC.

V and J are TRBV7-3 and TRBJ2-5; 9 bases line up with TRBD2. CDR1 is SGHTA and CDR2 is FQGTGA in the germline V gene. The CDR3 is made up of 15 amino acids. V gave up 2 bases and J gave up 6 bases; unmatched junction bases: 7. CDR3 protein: CASSLGAGLAQTQYF. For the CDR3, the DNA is TGTGCCAGCAGCTTAGGGGCGGGACTAGCTCAGACCCAGTACTTC.

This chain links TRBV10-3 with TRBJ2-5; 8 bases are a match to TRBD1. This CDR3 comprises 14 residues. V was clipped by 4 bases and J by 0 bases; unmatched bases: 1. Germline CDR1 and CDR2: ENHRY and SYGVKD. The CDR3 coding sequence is TGTGCCATCAGTGGGACAGGGTACCAAGAGACCCAGTACTTC. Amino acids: CAISGTGYQETQYF.

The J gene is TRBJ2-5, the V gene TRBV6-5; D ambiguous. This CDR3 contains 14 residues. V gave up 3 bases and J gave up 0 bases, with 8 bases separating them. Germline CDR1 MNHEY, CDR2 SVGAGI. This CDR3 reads CASSYRLYQETQYF. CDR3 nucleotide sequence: TGTGCCAGCAGTTATAGGTTATACCAAGAGACCCAGTACTTC.

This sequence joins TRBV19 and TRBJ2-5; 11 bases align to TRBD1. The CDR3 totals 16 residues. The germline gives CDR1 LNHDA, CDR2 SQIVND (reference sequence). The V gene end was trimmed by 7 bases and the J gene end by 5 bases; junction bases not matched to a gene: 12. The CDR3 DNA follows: TGTGCCAGTACCCCAACCCGGACAGGGGGCGGGGAGACCCAGTACTTC. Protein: CASTPTRTGGGETQYF.

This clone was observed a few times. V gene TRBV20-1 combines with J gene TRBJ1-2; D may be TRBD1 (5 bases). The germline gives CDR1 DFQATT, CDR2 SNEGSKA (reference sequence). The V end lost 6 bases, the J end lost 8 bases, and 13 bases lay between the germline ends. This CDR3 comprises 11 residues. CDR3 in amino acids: CSATDRGGYTF. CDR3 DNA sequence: TGCAGTGCCACTGACAGAGGGGGCTACACCTTC.

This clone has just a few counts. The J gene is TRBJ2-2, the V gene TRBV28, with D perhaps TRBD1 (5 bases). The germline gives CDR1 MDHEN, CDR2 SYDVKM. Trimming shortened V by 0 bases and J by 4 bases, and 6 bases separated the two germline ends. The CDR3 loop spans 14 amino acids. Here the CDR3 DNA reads TGTGCCAGCAGTTTATGGGACACCACCGGGGAGCTGTTTTTT. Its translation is CASSLWDTTGELFF.

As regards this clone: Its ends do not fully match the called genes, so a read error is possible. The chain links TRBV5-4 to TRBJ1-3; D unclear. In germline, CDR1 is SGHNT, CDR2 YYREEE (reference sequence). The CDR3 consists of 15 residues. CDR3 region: CASSSTGRKHQLPNF. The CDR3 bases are TGTGCCAGCAGCTCCACGGGCAGGAAACACCAACTCCCCAATTTT.

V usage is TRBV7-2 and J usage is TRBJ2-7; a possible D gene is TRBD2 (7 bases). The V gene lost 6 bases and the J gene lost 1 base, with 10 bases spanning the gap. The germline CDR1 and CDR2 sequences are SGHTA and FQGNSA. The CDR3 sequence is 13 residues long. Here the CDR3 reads CASRRGLSYEQYF. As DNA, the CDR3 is TGTGCCAGCAGGCGGGGGCTATCCTACGAGCAGTACTTC.

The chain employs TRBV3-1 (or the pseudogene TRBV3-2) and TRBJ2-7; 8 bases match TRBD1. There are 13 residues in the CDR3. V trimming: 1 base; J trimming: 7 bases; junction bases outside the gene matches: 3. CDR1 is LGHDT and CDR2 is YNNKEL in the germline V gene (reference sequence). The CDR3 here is CASSQGTGLEQYF. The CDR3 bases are TGTGCCAGCAGCCAAGGGACAGGGCTGGAGCAGTACTTC.